Below, 5 T cell receptor beta chains from the same sample are listed, as sequenced in a study of shared clonotypes between healthy human individuals. The method was immunoSEQ multiplex PCR; TCRdb's version includes in-frame clones alone and lacks a portion of them. The profile covers more than 2,000,000 clones, with more than 85% appearing a single time and 0.35% to 0.45% taken by the ten largest. Material: naive CD4+ T cells from PBMCs. Subset meaning: CD45RA+ positively selected. These receptors originate from a man aged 18 to 30 in good health. Some clones in this sample may be carry-over from other donors' samples.

V and J are TRBV5-6 and TRBJ2-6; D remains unclear. CDR1 is SGHDT, CDR2 YYEEEE, per germline. V shed 5 bases and J shed 4 bases, with 13 bases lying between them. There are 15 residues in the CDR3. Here the CDR3 reads CASRYKPSGANVLTF. For the CDR3, the DNA is TGTGCCAGCAGATACAAGCCCTCCGGGGCCAACGTCCTGACTTTC.

This sequence joins TRBV7-9 and TRBJ2-7, with TRBD2 matching over 9 bases. Germline-derived CDR1 and CDR2 are SEHNR and FQNEAQ (reference sequence). The CDR3 spans 16 residues. J lost 1 base, V lost 1 base, and 5 bases had no gene match. CDR3 sequence (DNA): TGTGCCAGCAGCTTAGGCGCGGGAGGGAAATCCTACGAGCAGTACTTC. Translated, it gives CASSLGAGGKSYEQYF. The entire variable domain, with the rest obtained from reference TRBV7-9 and TRBJ2-7, is as follows: DTGVSQNPRHKITKRGQNVTFRCDPISEHNRLYWYRQTLGQGPEFLTYFQNEAQLEKSRLLSDRFSAERPKGSFSTLEIQRTEQGDSAMYLCASSLGAGGKSYEQYFGPGTRLTVT.

CDR3 DNA sequence: TGCGCCAGCAGCCCCGTACCCCGACAGGGGAGCTCCTACAATGAGCAGTTCTTC. This gives the protein CASSPVPRQGSSYNEQFF. This chain joins TRBV5-1 and TRBJ2-1; 8 bases align to TRBD1. Germline CDR1 and CDR2: SGHRS and YFSETQ. CDR3 length equals 18 residues. V lost 4 bases, J lost 0 bases, and 12 bases stayed unmatched.

This sequence joins TRBV19 and TRBJ1-5, with D perhaps matching TRBD1 (6 bases). Trimming took 10 bases from V and 3 from J, leaving 13 bases between them. This CDR3 region has 13 residues. The V gene's germline CDR1 is LNHDA and CDR2 SQIVND (reference sequence). The CDR3 nucleotides read TGTGCCACCGCAGGGGACTTCAATCAGCCCCAGCATTTT. It encodes CATAGDFNQPQHF.

V is TRBV7-8 and J is TRBJ2-7; 7 nucleotides line up with TRBD2. V shed 0 bases, J shed 3 bases, and the junction held 2 bases outside the gene matches. CDR1 is SGHVS, CDR2 FQNEAQ, per germline. This CDR3 contains 14 residues. This CDR3 is CASSLAGDYYEQYF. CDR3 nucleotide sequence: TGTGCCAGCAGCTTAGCTGGGGACTACTACGAGCAGTACTTC.